A single sample gave rise to the 5 T cell receptor beta chains below, sequenced in a study of shared clonotypes between healthy human individuals. Assay: immunoSEQ multiplex PCR; the TCRdb copy retains only in-frame clones and omits some. The profile shows about 230,000 clones, 65% of them singletons. Material: memory CD4+ T cells sorted from blood. Stated subset: CD45RA-negative fraction. Receptors were obtained from a man aged 25 to 40 in good health.

This chain links TRBV5-5 with TRBJ2-7; possible D gene TRBD2, 5 bases. Germline values: CDR1 SGHKS, CDR2 YYEKEE (reference sequence). The CDR3 covers 15 residues. Trimming removed 2 bases at V and 2 bases at J, with 14 bases between. CDR3 sequence (DNA): TGTGCCAGCAGCTTCCAAGGGCGGGCAACCTACGAGCAGTACTTC. Amino acids: CASSFQGRATYEQYF.

The rearrangement joins TRBV6-1 to TRBJ2-7; tentative D call: TRBD2 (5 bases). The CDR3 extends over 13 amino acids. V lost 8 bases, J lost 7 bases, and 18 bases lay in between. CDR1 and CDR2 (germline): MNHNS, SASEGT. The CDR3 spells CASAGGLGLEQYF. The CDR3 DNA reads as TGTGCCAGCGCGGGCGGTCTCGGCTTGGAGCAGTACTTC.

This clone was counted only a few times. The chain employs TRBV29-1 and TRBJ1-2; D is unclear. Trimming took off 4 bases at V and 8 bases at J, with 14 bases between the two ends. The CDR3 totals 12 residues. In germline, CDR1 is SQVTM, CDR2 ANQGSEA. CDR3 in DNA: TGCAGCGTTGGTGGCAGGAGAGAGGGCTACACCTTC. It codes for CSVGGRREGYTF.

The chain links TRBV5-1 to TRBJ2-5; the match to TRBD2 covers 8 bases. This CDR3 has 14 amino acids. Germline V CDR1 and CDR2: SGHRS, YFSETQ. The V gene end was trimmed by 6 bases and the J gene end by 4 bases; junction bases not matched to a gene: 8. The CDR3 protein is CASTNGGARETQYF. The DNA for the CDR3 is TGCGCCAGCACCAACGGGGGGGCAAGAGAGACCCAGTACTTC.

CDR3 nucleotides: TGTGCCAGCAGTGAAGCGGGGAGGGGGCAGGGAACACAAAACATTCAGTACTTC. Translation: CASSEAGRGQGTQNIQYF. This chain uses TRBV6-1 with TRBJ2-4; D assignment may be TRBD1 or TRBD2 (7 bases each). Trimming pared 0 bases from V and 5 bases from J, leaving 20 bases between. Germline V gene data show CDR1 as MNHNS and CDR2 as SASEGT. The CDR3 has 18 amino acids.